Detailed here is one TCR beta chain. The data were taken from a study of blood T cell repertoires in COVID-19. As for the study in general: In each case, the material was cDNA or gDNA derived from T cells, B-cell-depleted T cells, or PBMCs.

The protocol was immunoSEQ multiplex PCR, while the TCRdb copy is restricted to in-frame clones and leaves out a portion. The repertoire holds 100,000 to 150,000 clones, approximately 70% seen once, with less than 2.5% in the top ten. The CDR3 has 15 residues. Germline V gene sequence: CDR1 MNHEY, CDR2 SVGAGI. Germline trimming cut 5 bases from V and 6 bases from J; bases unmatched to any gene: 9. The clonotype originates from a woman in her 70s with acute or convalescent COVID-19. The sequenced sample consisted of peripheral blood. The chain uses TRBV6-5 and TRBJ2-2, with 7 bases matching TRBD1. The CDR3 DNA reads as TGTGCCAGCAGTACGGGACAGTCGAGGGCCGGGGAGCTGTTTTTT. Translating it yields CASSTGQSRAGELFF.